A single sample is the source of the 3 T cell receptor beta chains below, sequenced in a study of cytomegalovirus exposure and HLA in healthy donors. Primers: 60 Vbeta forward and 13 Jbeta reverse. TCRdb's copy holds only in-frame clones and misses some; the assay was immunoSEQ multiplex PCR. The sample holds 70,000 or so clones, 86% seen once. Sequenced input: PBMCs. The receptors shown here come from a woman under 40 in good health and CMV-seronegative.

This clone showed up just a few times. The chain is built from TRBV4-2 and TRBJ2-1, with D tentatively TRBD2 (6 bases). The V gene lost 0 bases and the J gene lost 5 bases, with 11 bases spanning the gap. CDR1 LGHNA and CDR2 YNFKEQ come from the germline V gene. CDR3 length: 15 amino acids. The chain's CDR3 is CASSQDWDFNNEQFF. CDR3 nucleotide sequence: TGTGCCAGCAGCCAAGATTGGGACTTTAACAATGAGCAGTTCTTC.

The chain couples TRBV27 to TRBJ2-1; 10 positions agree with TRBD2. In germline, CDR1 is MNHEY, CDR2 SMNVEV (reference sequence). The CDR3 spans 16 residues. V was clipped by 6 bases and J by 5 bases; unmatched bases: 10. The CDR3 nucleotides read TGTGCCAGCAGGACTCCGAGCGGGAGGGCTCACAATGAGCAGTTCTTC. Its translation is CASRTPSGRAHNEQFF.

The chain couples TRBV15 to TRBJ1-4, with 8 bases matching TRBD1. The V gene end was trimmed by 0 bases and the J gene end by 7 bases; junction bases not matched to a gene: 10. The germline gives CDR1 LNHNV, CDR2 YYDKDF (reference sequence). CDR3 size: 17 residues. The CDR3 region is CATSRDRTGSVGEKLFF. The CDR3 DNA reads TGTGCCACCAGCAGAGATAGGACAGGGAGTGTGGGTGAAAAACTGTTTTTT.